Listed below are T cell receptor beta chains from one sample, sequenced in a study of T cell changes during pregnancy in multiple sclerosis. The repertoire was sequenced with immunoSEQ multiplex PCR; TCRdb's copy has only in-frame clones and lacks some. The sample shows approximately 44,000 clones, about 89% of them seen only once. The sample here was CD4+ T cells from peripheral blood mononuclear cells, taken before pregnancy. The receptors were sampled from a female donor with multiple sclerosis, enrolled in a pregnancy study. The CDR3 runs from the conserved cysteine through the conserved F or W. D genes are given only for firm matches. Clone sizes are given selectively: once, few, many, or a class where the clone is expanded.

V gene,clone size,J gene,D gene,CDR3 length,CDR3 DNA,CDR3 protein
TRBV15,few,TRBJ2-4,NA,12,TGTGCCACCAGCGTCAGGGGAAACATTCAGTACTTC,CATSVRGNIQYF
TRBV2,NA,TRBJ1-2,NA,13,TGTGCCAGCAGTGAACTTGGGGGCTGGGGCTACACCTTC,CASSELGGWGYTF
TRBV7-8,NA,TRBJ2-7,TRBD2,14,TGTGCCAGCAGCTCCCAGCGGGGGACGGGCGAGCAGTACTTC,CASSSQRGTGEQYF
TRBV4-3,once,TRBJ2-3,NA,15,TGCGCCAGCAGCCAAGATCTCGGTATACGAGATACGCAGTATTTT,CASSQDLGIRDTQYF
TRBV27,NA,TRBJ1-1,TRBD1,13,TGTGCCAGCAGCCTTACAGGGGTGGGTGAAGCTTTCTTT,CASSLTGVGEAFF
TRBV9,NA,TRBJ1-6,NA,15,TGTGCCAGCAGCGGGATCCCCGGGTCGGGTTCACCCCTCCACTTT,CASSGIPGSGSPLHF
TRBV7-2,once,TRBJ1-5,NA,14,TGTGCCAGCAGCTTGGGAGGGCCTAATCAGCCCCAGCATTTT,CASSLGGPNQPQHF
TRBV10-3,NA,TRBJ1-5,NA,14,TGTGCCAGCCGATCGTTTGGCGGAAGACAGCCCCAGCATTTT,CASRSFGGRQPQHF
TRBV14,NA,TRBJ2-6,TRBD2,16,TGTGCCAGCAGCGTACGCGGGGGGGCTGGGGCCAACGTCCTGACTTTC,CASSVRGGAGANVLTF
TRBV7-9,NA,TRBJ1-4,NA,13,TGTGCCAGCAGCTTGAGGAGGGGTGAAAAACTGTTTTTT,CASSLRRGEKLFF
TRBV5-1,NA,TRBJ2-5,TRBD2,17,TGCGCCAGCAGCTTGGGGAAAACTAGCGGGGGACAAGAGACCCAGTACTTC,CASSLGKTSGGQETQYF
TRBV7-9,NA,TRBJ1-2,NA,15,TGTGCCAGCAGCTTATTGCAGGCTCCTAACTATGGCTACACCTTC,CASSLLQAPNYGYTF
TRBV6-5,NA,TRBJ1-1,NA,14,TGTGCCAGCAGTTACGAAGGAGCGGGGACTGAAGCTTTCTTT,CASSYEGAGTEAFF
TRBV18,NA,TRBJ2-5,NA,13,TGTGCCAGCTCACCAGTTGTCCAGGCCGGGGAGTACTTC,CASSPVVQAGEYF
TRBV5-4,NA,TRBJ2-3,NA,12,TGTGCCGCGGGGGCGAGCACAGATACGCAGTATTTT,CAAGASTDTQYF
TRBV6-1,NA,TRBJ2-7,NA,13,TGTGCCACCGACCCATTGGGGGCATACGAGCAGTACTTC,CATDPLGAYEQYF
TRBV5-4,few,TRBJ1-3,TRBD1,16,TGTGCCAGCAGCCCCGGACAGGGATTCTCTGGAAACACCATATATTTT,CASSPGQGFSGNTIYF
TRBV7-2,NA,TRBJ1-2,TRBD1,15,TGTGCCAGCAGCTCACAGGGGGCGCCTAACTATGGCTACACCTTC,CASSSQGAPNYGYTF
TRBV10-3,NA,TRBJ1-2,NA,15,TGTGCCATCAGTGATCCCCAGGGTGGAAACTATGGCTACACCTTC,CAISDPQGGNYGYTF
TRBV7-3,once,TRBJ1-1,TRBD1,14,TGTGCCAGCAGCTCCCCGGACAGGTACACTGAAGCTTTCTTT,CASSSPDRYTEAFF
TRBV11-3,NA,TRBJ1-5,NA,18,TGTGCCAGCAGCGCGGGTCCGCGAAACCCGAACCTCAATCAGCCCCAGCATTTT,CASSAGPRNPNLNQPQHF
TRBV7-3,once,TRBJ1-2,NA,14,TGTGCCAGCAGCTTTGGGGGCCCTAGGGGTGGCTACACCTTC,CASSFGGPRGGYTF
TRBV2,NA,TRBJ2-7,TRBD1,14,TGTGCCAGCACCATCCCGGGACAGGCCCCCAGAGTGTACTTC,CASTIPGQAPRVYF
TRBV6-1,NA,TRBJ1-5,TRBD1,15,TGTGCCAGCCGCGTGTCGACAGGGGTGAATCAGCCCCAGCATTTT,CASRVSTGVNQPQHF
TRBV7-2,NA,TRBJ2-7,TRBD1,15,TGTGCCAGCAGCTCCCTCGGGACAGGGTGGTACGAGCAGTACTTC,CASSSLGTGWYEQYF
TRBV15,NA,TRBJ1-6,NA,16,TGTGCCACCAGGGGGGGGGCGGGCGGAAGACTTTCACCCCTCCACTTT,CATRGGAGGRLSPLHF
TRBV30,once,TRBJ1-4,NA,15,TGTGCCTGGAGTGTACTGGGCGCAACTAATGAAAAACTGTTTTTT,CAWSVLGATNEKLFF
TRBV27,NA,TRBJ1-6,NA,17,TGTGCCAGCAGTTTATTCCGCCCGACAGCGGGAAATTCACCCCTCCACTTT,CASSLFRPTAGNSPLHF
TRBV5-6,NA,TRBJ1-1,TRBD1,14,TGTGCCAGCAGCTTAATGGACAGGATGAGCGTGGCTTTCTTT,CASSLMDRMSVAFF
TRBV7-2,NA,TRBJ1-6,NA,14,TGTGCCAGCAGCTTAGGGTTGCAGGGAACGCCCCTCTACTTT,CASSLGLQGTPLYF
TRBV18,NA,TRBJ2-7,TRBD2,15,TGTGCCAGCTCACCATACGGGGGGGCGGCCTACGAGCAGTACTTC,CASSPYGGAAYEQYF
TRBV30,NA,TRBJ1-1,NA,13,TGTGCCTGGAGTGTCAGCGGGGGCACTGAAGCTTTCTTT,CAWSVSGGTEAFF
TRBV5-1,NA,TRBJ2-7,TRBD1,15,TGCGCCAGCAGCCGCGAGGGACAGGGATCCTACGAGCAGTACTTC,CASSREGQGSYEQYF
TRBV11-3,NA,TRBJ1-1,NA,13,TGTGCCAGCAGCTTGGGGGGGAAAACTGAAGCTTTCTTT,CASSLGGKTEAFF
TRBV6-5,NA,TRBJ2-5,NA,14,TGTGCCAGCAGTTCCTTAGGACAGCGGGAGACCCAGTACTTC,CASSSLGQRETQYF
TRBV23-1,NA,TRBJ2-4,NA,12,TGCGCCAGCAGTCAATCGAGCCGAAGCATGATCTTC,CASSQSSRSMIF
TRBV18,NA,TRBJ2-3,TRBD1,17,TGTGCCAGCTCACCACTCTCCCGGGACAGGGTTGCAGATACGCAGTATTTT,CASSPLSRDRVADTQYF
TRBV4-2,NA,TRBJ1-4,TRBD1,16,TGTGCCAGCAGCCAGGGGACAGCGGCAACTAATGAAAAACTGTTTTTT,CASSQGTAATNEKLFF
TRBV6-6,NA,TRBJ1-3,NA,12,TGTGCCAGCAGTGCAGGGGGAAACACCATATATTTT,CASSAGGNTIYF
TRBV19,NA,TRBJ1-5,TRBD1,13,TGTGCCAGTAGGGACAGGGGCGGCCAGCCCCAGCATTTT,CASRDRGGQPQHF
TRBV19,NA,TRBJ2-7,TRBD1,12,TGTGCCAGTACGGACAGGGGCGGGGAGCAGTACTTC,CASTDRGGEQYF
TRBV28,NA,TRBJ1-2,TRBD1,15,TGTGCCAGCAGTTTATGGACAGGGGGCAACTATGGCTACACCTTC,CASSLWTGGNYGYTF
TRBV6-5,NA,TRBJ1-3,NA,15,TGTGCCAGCAGCGGGCGGGGGGGGCGAAGAAACACCATATATTTT,CASSGRGGRRNTIYF
TRBV14,NA,TRBJ2-1,NA,15,TGTGCCAGCAGCCCCTTCGGGAAGACTAACAATGAGCAGTTCTTC,CASSPFGKTNNEQFF
TRBV11-2,NA,TRBJ2-7,TRBD2,14,TGTGCCAGCAGCTTCCTCGCGGGGGTCTACGAGCAGTACTTC,CASSFLAGVYEQYF
TRBV7-3,NA,TRBJ1-3,NA,17,TGTGCCAGCAGCTCCGAGCACAGGACAGATTCTGGAAACACCATATATTTT,CASSSEHRTDSGNTIYF
TRBV6-5,NA,TRBJ2-2,NA,16,TGTGCCAGCAGTTACTTCGCCTCCCCGCGGCCCGGGGAGCTGTTTTTT,CASSYFASPRPGELFF
TRBV6-6,NA,TRBJ2-5,TRBD1,14,TGTGCCAGCAGATCTACAGGGGAGCAAGAGACCCAGTACTTC,CASRSTGEQETQYF
TRBV9,NA,TRBJ1-1,TRBD1,15,TGTGCCAGCAGCGCCCTACCTCGACAGGGAGGTGAAGCTTTCTTT,CASSALPRQGGEAFF
TRBV7-2,NA,TRBJ2-7,NA,13,TGTGCCAGCACCATAGGGCTAGCTGGCGAGCAGTACTTC,CASTIGLAGEQYF
TRBV6-1,few,TRBJ1-1,NA,15,TGTGCCAGCAGTGAACAGGGTACCAAGGCCACTGAAGCTTTCTTT,CASSEQGTKATEAFF
TRBV18,NA,TRBJ2-7,NA,13,TGTGCCAGCTCACCACCGGTTTCAGGGGAAATTACCTTC,CASSPPVSGEITF
TRBV5-4,NA,TRBJ1-2,NA,13,TGTGCCAGCAGCCCCCGCCGGACTTATGGCTACACCTTC,CASSPRRTYGYTF
TRBV7-3,few,TRBJ1-1,TRBD1,16,TGTGCCAGCAGCCCGAGGACAGGGGGCTTAGCTGGTGAAGCTTTCTTT,CASSPRTGGLAGEAFF
TRBV19,NA,TRBJ2-5,NA,14,TGTGCCAGTAGAGGTAGAGGGTACCAAGAGACCCAGTACTTC,CASRGRGYQETQYF